The subject of this entry is one T cell receptor beta chain. Time point here: peripheral blood 6 weeks after treatment start. CDR1 and CDR2 from the germline V gene are SGHRS and YFSETQ. CDR3 length equals 14 residues. V lost 0 bases, J lost 0 bases, and 6 bases lay in between. This entry is derived from a study of PD-L1 blockade in urothelial cancer. Libraries were prepared by immunoSEQ multiplex PCR; TCRdb keeps only in-frame clonotypes and omits some of them. Seen here are around 120,000 clones, around 89% observed once, and the top ten hold under 2%. This rearrangement joins TRBV5-1 to TRBJ2-5, with TRBD1 as a possible D gene (5 bases). The TCR comes from a man in his 60s with urothelial cancer. Sample: PBMCs, taken around atezolizumab (anti-PD-L1) treatment. The CDR3 DNA reads TGCGCCAGCAGCTTGGAGGGGTACCAAGAGACCCAGTACTTC. It specifies CASSLEGYQETQYF.